Following are 24 T cell receptor beta chains from one sample sequenced in a study of T cells after yellow fever vaccination. TCRdb recomputed calls from the 5' RACE reads with MiXCR, one row per CDR3 protein. The sample has approximately 330,000 distinct CDR3 sequences; roughly an eighth are singletons. The sequencing used CD4+ T cells sorted from PBMCs, collected 15 days after the yellow fever booster vaccination. The source of these receptors is a young man who received the YFV17D yellow fever vaccine.

This clonotype has more than one count but fewer than ten. V usage is TRBV11-2 and J usage is TRBJ2-3; 11 bases align to TRBD1. Per the germline V gene, CDR1 is SGHAT and CDR2 is FQNNGV. The CDR3 has 16 residues. Losses at the gene ends were 1 base for V and 4 bases for J; bases not matched to a gene: 4. CDR3 sequence: CASSLAGQGDPDTQYF. The CDR3 DNA reads TGTGCCAGCAGCTTAGCGGGACAGGGGGACCCAGATACGCAGTATTTT.

The gene calls are TRBV4-1 and TRBJ2-2; D call uncertain. The CDR3 is 15 residues long. Trimming pared 1 base from V and 4 bases from J, leaving 10 bases between. Germline CDR1 MGHRA, CDR2 YSYEKL. This CDR3 is CASSQVSFVTGELFF. The CDR3 nucleotides read TGCGCCAGCAGCCAAGTTTCGTTTGTCACCGGGGAGCTGTTTTTT.

This chain uses TRBV7-2 with TRBJ1-2; D uncertain. Germline V gene lookup returns CDR1 SGHTA and CDR2 FQGNSA. V lost 0 bases, J lost 4 bases, and 9 bases lay in between. This CDR3 comprises 14 residues. The CDR3 nucleotides read TGTGCCAGCAGCTTAGCGAATACCGTCTATGGCTACACCTTC. Amino acid sequence: CASSLANTVYGYTF.

This clonotype has at least ten counts. This rearrangement joins TRBV7-9 to TRBJ2-7; D possibly matches TRBD1 or TRBD2 (5 bases each). The CDR3 is 13 amino acids. Germline CDR1 is SEHNR and CDR2 is FQNEAQ (reference sequence). With 4 bases removed from V and 3 bases from J, the gap between germline ends came to 10 bases. The CDR3 DNA is TGTGCCAGCAGCTCCCGGGGCAACTACGAGCAGTACGTC. It specifies CASSSRGNYEQYV.

There are a few counts of this clonotype. V usage is TRBV3-1 and J usage is TRBJ2-5, with D maybe TRBD2 (5 bases). Trimming took 2 bases from V and 3 from J, leaving 10 bases between them. Germline assignment: CDR1 LGHDT and CDR2 YNNKEL (reference sequence). The CDR3 sequence is 14 residues long. This CDR3 reads CASSQSSAEETQYF. CDR3 in DNA: TGTGCCAGCAGCCAAAGCTCAGCGGAAGAGACCCAGTACTTC.

This sequence joins TRBV5-4 and TRBJ2-3, with TRBD2 matching over 12 bases. From germline, CDR1 is SGHNT and CDR2 YYREEE (reference sequence). Trimming took 5 bases from V and 3 from J; bases not matched to a gene: 4. This CDR3 has 15 residues. CDR3 loop: CASSQLAGGTDTQYF. The CDR3 coding sequence is TGTGCCAGCAGTCAACTAGCGGGGGGAACAGATACGCAGTATTTT. Complete variable domain (other parts from reference TRBV5-4 and TRBJ2-3): ETGVTQSPTHLIKTRGQQVTLRCSSQSGHNTVSWYQQALGQGPQFIFQYYREEENGRGNFPPRFSGLQFPNYSSELNVNALELDDSALYLCASSQLAGGTDTQYFGPGTRLTVL.

The chain recombines TRBV6-5 with TRBJ1-4; D is unclear. Germline CDR1 reads MNHEY; CDR2 reads SVGAGI. This CDR3 is 14 amino acids long. V lost 0 bases to trimming and J lost 6 bases, with 8 bases between them. The CDR3 DNA reads as TGTGCCAGCAGTTACTCAGGAGGTCATGAAAAACTGTTTTTT. It yields the protein CASSYSGGHEKLFF.

The chain joins TRBV4-1 to TRBJ1-5; D is unclear. The CDR3 is 13 residues long. The germline V and J ends were trimmed by 0 bases and 7 bases, with 7 bases remaining between them. Per germline, CDR1 MGHRA and CDR2 YSYEKL. CDR3 nucleotide sequence: TGCGCCAGCAGCCAAGATCGGAAACAGCCCCAGCATTTT. Amino acid sequence: CASSQDRKQPQHF.

This clonotype was counted between two and nine times. The chain has TRBV7-2 and TRBJ2-5, with D perhaps given as TRBD1 or TRBD2 (6 bases each). Germline CDR1 and CDR2: SGHTA and FQGNSA. CDR3 length: 15 amino acids. Trimming removed 4 bases from V and 5 bases from J, with 17 bases in between. The CDR3 reads CASSSFGGRPETQYF. The CDR3 DNA sequence: TGTGCCAGCAGCTCATTCGGGGGCCGTCCGGAGACCCAGTACTTC.

CDR3 sequence: CASRARSGTEENSPLHF. Written as DNA, the CDR3 is TGTGCCAGCAGGGCTAGGTCCGGGACGGAAGAAAATTCACCCCTCCACTTT. The chain links TRBV7-8 to TRBJ1-6; perhaps TRBD1 as D (5 bases). Germline loops: CDR1 SGHVS, CDR2 FQNEAQ. The CDR3 is 17 amino acids. The V end lost 6 bases, the J end lost 7 bases, and 22 bases lay between the germline ends.

This sequence joins TRBV7-2 and TRBJ1-6, with TRBD1 as a possible D gene (6 bases). Germline CDR1 reads SGHTA; CDR2 reads FQGNSA. The germline V and J ends were trimmed by 1 base and 9 bases, with 13 bases remaining between them. This CDR3 contains 15 residues. CDR3 protein: CASSLEGGGRSPLHF. The CDR3 region has the DNA TGTGCCAGCAGCTTAGAAGGGGGTGGACGTTCACCCCTCCACTTT.

The CDR3 DNA reads TGTGCCAGCAGTTACAGGCCGGTGAGCTCCTACGAGCAGTACTTC. Protein: CASSYRPVSSYEQYF. This chain joins TRBV6-5 and TRBJ2-7; the D is unclear. CDR3 length: 15 amino acids. The ends were cut back, 2 bases at V and 0 bases at J, with 11 bases in the middle. CDR1 is MNHEY and CDR2 is SVGAGI in the germline V gene.

The V and J genes are TRBV6-5 and TRBJ2-5; D may be TRBD2 (6 bases). This CDR3 is built from 16 residues. Trimming removed 3 bases from V and 4 bases from J, with 18 bases in between. Germline V gene sequence: CDR1 MNHEY, CDR2 SVGAGI. As DNA, the CDR3 is TGTGCCAGCAGTTATCGTACCCTAGCGAACCCAGAGACCCAGTACTTC. Translating gives CASSYRTLANPETQYF.

V is TRBV20-1 and J is TRBJ1-1, with D unresolved. The CDR3 contains 13 residues. V gave up 6 bases and J gave up 0 bases, with 11 bases separating them. CDR1 is DFQATT, CDR2 SNEGSKA, per germline (reference sequence). The CDR3 is CSAPSSVNTEAFF. CDR3 DNA sequence: TGCAGTGCCCCCTCCAGCGTGAACACTGAAGCTTTCTTT.

This clonotype was detected only a few times. This chain links TRBV24-1 with TRBJ2-7; no clear D. Per the germline V gene, CDR1 is KGHDR and CDR2 is SFDVKD. This CDR3 region has 13 residues. The V gene lost 0 bases and the J gene lost 12 bases, with 14 bases spanning the gap. The chain's CDR3 is CATSDLHNGKRYF. The CDR3 bases are TGTGCCACCAGTGATTTGCACAATGGGAAGAGGTACTTC.

The CDR3 reads CASSVGTGGGQETQYF. CDR3 sequence (DNA): TGTGCCAGCAGCGTAGGTACAGGGGGAGGGCAAGAGACCCAGTACTTC. The rearrangement uses TRBV9 and TRBJ2-5; weak D call: TRBD1 (8 bases). The CDR3 loop spans 16 amino acids. Germline values: CDR1 SGDLS, CDR2 YYNGEE. V was clipped by 0 bases and J by 2 bases, with 14 bases between them.

This clonotype was found a few times. The chain recombines TRBV18 with TRBJ2-1; 8 bases align to TRBD1. The CDR3 covers 13 residues. Germline CDR1 reads KGHSH; CDR2 reads LQKENI. Germline trimming cut 4 bases from V and 9 bases from J; bases unmatched to any gene: 5. The CDR3 DNA is TGTGCCAGCTCACTGGACAGGGCATTTGAGCAGTTCTTC. Its translation is CASSLDRAFEQFF.

The V and J genes are TRBV5-1 and TRBJ1-2; 9 nucleotides match TRBD1. Germline V gene data show CDR1 as SGHRS and CDR2 as YFSETQ. CDR3 length: 14 residues. After removal of 1 base from V and 8 bases from J, the junction contained 6 bases not matched to a gene. The CDR3 coding sequence is TGCGCCAGCAGCTTGAGGGGACAGGGTGGAGGCTACACCTTC. Translation: CASSLRGQGGGYTF.

A few counts support this clonotype. The chain combines TRBV29-1 with TRBJ1-2, with D uncertain. Germline V gene lookup returns CDR1 SQVTM and CDR2 ANQGSEA. V was clipped by 0 bases and J by 5 bases, with 4 bases between them. The CDR3 sequence is 11 residues long. The CDR3 DNA follows: TGCAGCGTTGAAGAAGGGTATGGCTACACCTTC. It is translated as CSVEEGYGYTF. The full variable domain, with the rest looked up from reference TRBV29-1 and TRBJ1-2, is SAVISQKPSRDICQRGTSLTIQCQVDSQVTMMFWYRQQPGQSLTLIATANQGSEATYESGFVIDKFPISRPNLTFSTLTVSNMSPEDSSIYLCSVEEGYGYTFGSGTRLTVV.

This clonotype was seen a few times. The V and J genes are TRBV7-3 and TRBJ2-1; 7 positions agree with TRBD1. CDR1 SGHTA and CDR2 FQGTGA come from the germline V gene. J gave up 9 bases and V 4 bases, and 6 bases lay outside the gene matches. This CDR3 has 13 residues. CDR3 protein: CASSYAGGGEQFF. The CDR3 DNA sequence: TGTGCCAGCAGCTATGCAGGGGGTGGTGAGCAGTTCTTC.

The gene calls are TRBV9 and TRBJ2-4; 11 bases agree with TRBD2. Germline V lookup: CDR1 SGDLS, CDR2 YYNGEE. The CDR3 consists of 17 residues. V gave up 0 bases and J gave up 6 bases; unmatched junction bases: 8. Written as DNA, the CDR3 is TGTGCCAGCAGCGTAGTAGCTAGCGGGGGGCCGGGAAACATTCAGTACTTC. Translating gives CASSVVASGGPGNIQYF.

The gene calls are TRBV5-1 and TRBJ2-1; 7 bases match TRBD1. V lost 0 bases to trimming and J lost 10 bases; unmatched junction nucleotides: 4. Germline loops: CDR1 SGHRS, CDR2 YFSETQ. This CDR3 is 13 amino acids long. CDR3: CASSLGTGREQFF. The CDR3 DNA sequence: TGCGCCAGCAGCTTGGGGACAGGCAGGGAGCAGTTCTTC.

The genes are TRBV18 and TRBJ2-7; D gene unclear. CDR3 length: 12 amino acids. V was trimmed by 2 bases and J by 2 bases, leaving 4 bases between them. Germline CDR1 KGHSH, CDR2 LQKENI. CDR3 nucleotides: TGTGCCAGCTCACCAACGACCTACGAGCAGTACGTC. Translation: CASSPTTYEQYV.

The genes are TRBV5-1 and TRBJ2-7; D ambiguous. The V gene lost 0 bases and the J gene lost 3 bases, with 10 bases spanning the gap. Germline-derived CDR1 and CDR2 are SGHRS and YFSETQ. The CDR3 is 14 residues long. The CDR3 reads CASSLGSSDYEQYF. In nucleotides, the CDR3 is TGCGCCAGCAGCTTGGGCTCCTCCGACTACGAGCAGTACTTC. The variable domain in full, completed from reference TRBV5-1 and TRBJ2-7, reads KAGVTQTPRYLIKTRGQQVTLSCSPISGHRSVSWYQQTPGQGLQFLFEYFSETQRNKGNFPGRFSGRQFSNSRSEMNVSTLELGDSALYLCASSLGSSDYEQYFGPGTRLTVT.